The 27 T cell receptor beta chains below all came from one sample that was sequenced in a study of T cell responses to AZD1222 COVID-19 vaccine. Repertoires were generated with immunoSEQ multiplex PCR, while TCRdb's copy carries only in-frame clones and drops some. This sample has approximately 81,000 clones; around 90% occur once, and the top ten carry 4.5%. The input for sequencing was peripheral blood, taken on day 0 of MenACWY control vaccination. These receptors were collected from an adult in good health.

This chain links TRBV7-8 with TRBJ1-2; 7 bases fit TRBD1. The CDR3 is made up of 16 amino acids. CDR1 is SGHVS, CDR2 FQNEAQ, per germline. The trim removed 2 bases at V and 0 bases at J, leaving 6 bases unmatched. The CDR3 region is CASSLLRTGANYGYTF. The CDR3 coding sequence is TGTGCCAGCAGCTTACTTCGGACAGGAGCTAACTATGGCTACACCTTC.

V usage is TRBV28 and J usage is TRBJ1-1; weak D call: TRBD1 (6 bases). Between the trimmed V and J ends, which lost 6 bases and 3 bases, there was a span of 14 bases. The CDR3 covers 14 residues. Germline V CDR1 and CDR2: MDHEN, SYDVKM. The CDR3 nucleotides are TGTGCCAGCAGCCCGGACAGATGGTACACTGAAGCTTTCTTT. Protein: CASSPDRWYTEAFF.

This clone was seen a handful of times. CDR3 nucleotides: TGTGCCAGCAGCCCCGGACAGGGGACCTATGGCTACACCTTC. Protein product: CASSPGQGTYGYTF. The V and J genes are TRBV6-4 and TRBJ1-2, with TRBD1 matching 9 bases. The CDR3 covers 14 residues. Germline CDR1 and CDR2: MRHNA and SNTAGT. J lost 4 bases, V lost 6 bases, and 6 bases had no gene match.

The chain links TRBV7-2 to TRBJ1-5; D gene uncertain. There are 14 residues in the CDR3. With 0 bases removed from V and 5 bases from J, the gap between germline ends came to 8 bases. Germline CDR1 reads SGHTA; CDR2 reads FQGNSA. The chain's CDR3 is CASSLAGRHQPQHF. CDR3 DNA: TGTGCCAGCAGCTTAGCGGGCAGGCATCAGCCCCAGCATTTT. The full variable domain, in which reference TRBV7-2 and TRBJ1-5 provide the parts outside the CDR3, is GAGVSQSPSNKVTEKGKDVELRCDPISGHTALYWYRQSLGQGLEFLIYFQGNSAPDKSGLPSDRFSAERTGGSVSTLTIQRTQQEDSAVYLCASSLAGRHQPQHFGDGTRLSIL.

This chain uses TRBV3-1 (or the pseudogene TRBV3-2) with TRBJ2-7; D is tentatively TRBD1 or TRBD2 (5 bases each). Germline CDR1 LGHDT, CDR2 YNNKEL (reference sequence). Trimming shortened V by 3 bases and J by 3 bases, and 12 bases separated the two germline ends. The length of the CDR3 is 14 residues. The CDR3 DNA reads TGTGCCAGCAGCCAGAGTCCGGGGCGCTACGAGCAGTACTTC. Residues: CASSQSPGRYEQYF.

This sequence joins TRBV6-6 and TRBJ1-5; D is unresolved. Germline V gene sequence: CDR1 MNHNY, CDR2 SVGAGI (reference sequence). Trimming took 10 bases from V and 2 from J, leaving 15 bases between them. CDR3 length: 14 amino acids. CDR3 DNA sequence: TGTGCCATCTCCCCCGGTTTAGGCAATCAGCCCCAGCATTTT. Its translation is CAISPGLGNQPQHF.

The rearrangement joins TRBV2 to TRBJ2-1, with D tentatively TRBD2 (6 bases). This CDR3 has 15 amino acids. Germline V gives CDR1 SNHLY, CDR2 FYNNEI. V was trimmed by 6 bases and J by 2 bases, leaving 14 bases between them. The CDR3 DNA reads TGTGCCAGCAGCCCCAGCGGGTCAGCCTACAATGAGCAGTTCTTC. This encodes CASSPSGSAYNEQFF.

This rearrangement joins TRBV2 to TRBJ1-1; 7 nucleotides agree with TRBD1. The CDR3 is 13 amino acids. The V gene's germline CDR1 is SNHLY and CDR2 FYNNEI. V trimming: 5 bases; J trimming: 3 bases; junction bases outside the gene matches: 3. The CDR3 DNA follows: TGTGCCAGCAGTCCCAGGGGGGACACTGAAGCTTTCTTT. Its protein product is CASSPRGDTEAFF.

The rearrangement uses TRBV30 and TRBJ1-5; D uncertain. This CDR3 spans 14 amino acids. Germline CDR1 and CDR2: GTSNPN and SVGIG (reference sequence). Trimming shortened V by 0 bases and J by 2 bases, and 8 bases separated the two germline ends. CDR3 bases: TGTGCCTGGAGTGTTGCTGGGCGCAATCAGCCCCAGCATTTT. As protein: CAWSVAGRNQPQHF.

J is TRBJ2-3 and V is TRBV29-1; TRBD2 is a possible D gene (7 bases). V was cut by 3 bases and J by 5 bases, with 18 bases left in between. Germline assignment: CDR1 SQVTM and CDR2 ANQGSEA. The CDR3 has 15 amino acids. This CDR3 is CSVDFTRGGGDTQYF. CDR3 bases: TGCAGCGTTGATTTCACTAGGGGGGGTGGAGATACGCAGTATTTT.

This clone was detected only once. This chain links TRBV7-9 with TRBJ2-5; 7 bases map to TRBD2. The CDR3 loop spans 15 amino acids. V was pared by 3 bases and J by 1 base, with 5 bases of the junction left unmatched. Germline V gives CDR1 SEHNR, CDR2 FQNEAQ (reference sequence). The CDR3 sequence: CASSFRGGVQETQYF. The CDR3 DNA reads TGTGCCAGCAGCTTCCGTGGGGGGGTCCAAGAGACCCAGTACTTC.

This clone appeared once. This sequence joins TRBV6-5 and TRBJ2-7; D unresolved. Germline values: CDR1 MNHEY, CDR2 SVGAGI. The CDR3 has 12 amino acids. Trimming stripped 8 bases from V and 3 bases from J, with 11 bases between. In DNA form, the CDR3 reads TGTGCCAGCCTGGGCTCGGACTACGAGCAGTACTTC. It translates to CASLGSDYEQYF.

This clone has only one observation. The rearrangement joins TRBV6-5 to TRBJ1-5; perhaps TRBD1 as D (5 bases). This CDR3 spans 13 amino acids. The germline V and J ends were trimmed by 8 bases and 4 bases, with 12 bases remaining between them. CDR1 and CDR2 (germline): MNHEY, SVGAGI. As DNA, the CDR3 is TGTGCCAGCGTAGACAGTCCTAATCAGCCCCAGCATTTT. Residues: CASVDSPNQPQHF.

This clone has a single count. V usage is TRBV6-5 and J usage is TRBJ1-1; 9 bases match TRBD1. Per the germline V gene, CDR1 is MNHEY and CDR2 is SVGAGI. This CDR3 is built from 14 residues. J lost 5 bases, V lost 6 bases, and 7 bases had no gene match. The CDR3 region is CASRARDRVTEAFF. DNA for the CDR3: TGTGCCAGCAGGGCCCGGGACAGGGTAACTGAAGCTTTCTTT.

The sample holds one count of this clone. The chain couples TRBV12-5 to TRBJ1-1, with 7 bases identical to TRBD1. Trimming took 5 bases from V and 3 from J; bases not matched to a gene: 3. Germline V gene lookup returns CDR1 LGHNT and CDR2 FRNRAP. The CDR3 length is 13 residues. The CDR3 sequence is CASGPDRDTEAFF. In nucleotides, the CDR3 is TGTGCTAGTGGTCCCGACAGGGACACTGAAGCTTTCTTT.

V gene TRBV18 combines with J gene TRBJ2-1, with D perhaps TRBD1 (5 bases). Germline V gene lookup returns CDR1 KGHSH and CDR2 LQKENI. V was clipped by 1 base and J by 0 bases, with 31 bases between them. The CDR3 sequence is 23 residues long. The CDR3 DNA reads as TGTGCCAGCTCACCACGGAATTCGAGACAGCCGAACTACGCGGAATCCTCCTACAATGAGCAGTTCTTC. Protein product: CASSPRNSRQPNYAESSYNEQFF.

This chain joins TRBV28 and TRBJ2-4; 7 nucleotides agree with TRBD1. Germline V gene data show CDR1 as MDHEN and CDR2 as SYDVKM. The CDR3 length is 12 residues. Trimming at V came to 6 bases and at J to 5 bases, leaving 1 base not matched to a gene. CDR3: CASRGTENIQYF. The DNA for the CDR3 is TGTGCCAGCAGGGGGACAGAAAACATTCAGTACTTC.

The V and J genes are TRBV28 and TRBJ1-5, with D possibly TRBD1 on 5 matching bases. The CDR3 is 14 amino acids. Germline CDR1 MDHEN, CDR2 SYDVKM. The V gene lost 3 bases and the J gene lost 7 bases, with 13 bases spanning the gap. The CDR3 protein is CASSFLGPGQPQHF. CDR3 coding DNA: TGTGCCAGCAGTTTTTTAGGGCCAGGGCAGCCCCAGCATTTT.

This chain joins TRBV19 and TRBJ1-5; unclear D gene. Trimming stripped 5 bases from V and 3 bases from J, with 8 bases between. CDR1 and CDR2 from the germline V gene are LNHDA and SQIVND (reference sequence). The CDR3 is 13 residues long. The CDR3 loop is CASSFGYNQPQHF. Written as DNA, the CDR3 is TGTGCCAGTAGTTTCGGCTACAATCAGCCCCAGCATTTT.

V and J are TRBV27 and TRBJ2-4; no clear D. The germline V gene has CDR1 MNHEY and CDR2 SMNVEV (reference sequence). Trimming removed 3 bases from V and 6 bases from J, with 9 bases in between. The CDR3 has 13 residues. The CDR3 nucleotides read TGTGCCAGCAGTTTGATACCTGTAAACATTCAGTACTTC. This encodes CASSLIPVNIQYF.

This rearrangement joins TRBV5-4 to TRBJ1-2; 9 bases are a match to TRBD1. Germline CDR1 is SGHNT and CDR2 is YYREEE (reference sequence). With 6 bases clipped from V and 6 bases from J, the junction kept 9 bases outside the gene matches. The CDR3 runs 14 residues. CDR3 sequence (DNA): TGTGCCAGCATCCGACAGGGGGTGGTCAATGGCTACACCTTC. Amino acid sequence: CASIRQGVVNGYTF.

The rearrangement joins TRBV19 to TRBJ1-2; 9 positions agree with TRBD1. Trimming cost V 9 bases and J 7 bases; bases outside gene matches: 6. Looked up from germline, CDR1 is LNHDA and CDR2 is SQIVND (reference sequence). The CDR3 runs 12 residues. This chain's CDR3 is CASYRDRVGYTF. The CDR3 nucleotides are TGTGCCAGCTACCGGGACAGGGTTGGCTACACCTTC.

Only one count was recorded for this clone. The rearrangement uses TRBV19 and TRBJ1-6, with D maybe TRBD1 (5 bases). Germline V gene sequence: CDR1 LNHDA, CDR2 SQIVND (reference sequence). Trimming cost V 6 bases and J 7 bases, with 10 bases left between them. The CDR3 sequence is 13 residues long. The CDR3 nucleotides read TGTGCCAGTAGCTCACAGGCGAATTCACCCCTCCACTTT. It yields the protein CASSSQANSPLHF.

With regard to this clone: One end of the junction varies from germline; a read error may be responsible. J is TRBJ2-2 and V is TRBV7-9; D unresolved. CDR1 and CDR2 from the germline V gene are SEHNR and FQNEAQ (reference sequence). The CDR3 has 11 amino acids. CDR3 protein: CASSLAGELFF. The CDR3 DNA reads as TGTGCCAGCAGCCTAGCCGGGGAGCTGTTTTTT. The complete variable domain, with remaining parts taken from reference TRBV7-9 and TRBJ2-2, reads DTGVSQNPRHKITKRGQNVTFRCDPISEHNRLYWYRQTLGQGPEFLTYFQNEAQLEKSRLLSDRFSAERPKGSFSTLEIQRTEQGDSAMYLCASSLAGELFFGEGSRLTVL.

This chain's CDR3 is CASGFGGDTEAFF. The CDR3, as DNA: TGTGCTAGTGGTTTTGGAGGTGACACTGAAGCTTTCTTT. V is TRBV12-5 and J is TRBJ1-1; D is unresolved. V was trimmed by 3 bases and J by 3 bases, leaving 8 bases between them. The germline V gene encodes CDR1 LGHNT and CDR2 FRNRAP. There are 13 residues in the CDR3.

This clone showed up just once. This chain links TRBV30 with TRBJ2-1; D is unresolved. There are 12 residues in the CDR3. The ends were cut back, 3 bases at V and 2 bases at J, with 5 bases in the middle. Germline V gene data show CDR1 as GTSNPN and CDR2 as SVGIG (reference sequence). The CDR3 DNA is TGTGCCTGGAGATTTACCTACAATGAGCAGTTCTTC. Translation: CAWRFTYNEQFF. The full variable domain, its missing parts supplied by reference TRBV30 and TRBJ2-1, is SQTIHQWPATLVQPVGSPLSLECTVEGTSNPNLYWYRQAAGRGLQLLFYSVGIGQISSEVPQNLSASRPQDRQFILSSKKLLLSDSGFYLCAWRFTYNEQFFGPGTRLTVL.

The chain employs TRBV3-1 (or the pseudogene TRBV3-2) and TRBJ1-5, with D perhaps matching TRBD1 (6 bases). The CDR3 runs 18 residues. Per the germline V gene, CDR1 is LGHDT and CDR2 is YNNKEL (reference sequence). V lost 4 bases and J lost 6, with 25 bases in between. The CDR3 here is CASSPSLRGGRVSQPQHF. The CDR3 DNA reads as TGTGCCAGCAGCCCCAGTCTTCGTGGGGGCAGGGTCTCTCAGCCCCAGCATTTT.